A single sample gave rise to the 12 T cell receptor beta chains below, sequenced in a study of blood T cell repertoires in COVID-19. TCRdb's copy holds only in-frame clones and misses some; the assay was immunoSEQ multiplex PCR. The table has approximately 400,000 clones, roughly 90% seen once. The specimen was peripheral blood. Source of these receptors: a man in his forties or fifties with acute or convalescent COVID-19.

This clone has just one count. The chain is built from TRBV9 and TRBJ2-3, with a tentative D call TRBD2 (5 bases). Trimming removed 0 bases from V and 1 base from J, with 9 bases in between. Germline V lookup: CDR1 SGDLS, CDR2 YYNGEE. The CDR3 length is 15 residues. CDR3 residues: CASSVGWRGTDTQYF. CDR3 DNA sequence: TGTGCCAGCAGCGTAGGTTGGCGGGGCACAGATACGCAGTATTTT.

This clone was picked up many times. Additional DNA sequences in this sample encode the identical CDR3. The genes are TRBV4-1 and TRBJ2-2; TRBD1 matches at 7 bases. J gave up 7 bases and V 1 base, and 3 bases lay outside the gene matches. Germline assignment: CDR1 MGHRA and CDR2 YSYEKL. CDR3 length equals 14 residues. The CDR3 is CASSQGQGSGELFF. In nucleotides, the CDR3 is TGCGCCAGCAGCCAAGGACAGGGTAGCGGGGAGCTGTTTTTT.

In nucleotides, the CDR3 is TGTGCCAGCAGTGACCCCCAAACAGGGGAGACTGAAGCTTTCTTT. This codes for CASSDPQTGETEAFF. V is TRBV25-1 and J is TRBJ1-1; 7 bases fit TRBD1. The CDR3 is 15 amino acids. V gave up 3 bases and J gave up 5 bases; unmatched junction bases: 9. The germline V gene encodes CDR1 MGHDK and CDR2 SYGVNS. Full variable domain (rest looked up from reference TRBV25-1 and TRBJ1-1): EADIYQTPRYLVIGTGKKITLECSQTMGHDKMYWYQQDPGMELHLIHYSYGVNSTEKGDLSSESTVSRIRTEHFPLTLESARPSHTSQYLCASSDPQTGETEAFFGQGTRLTVV.

This chain joins TRBV3-1 (or the pseudogene TRBV3-2) and TRBJ2-3; maybe TRBD1 (5 bases). CDR3 length: 14 residues. Germline lookup yields CDR1 LGHDT and CDR2 YNNKEL (reference sequence). The V end was cut by 3 bases, the J end by 9 bases, with 16 bases between. The CDR3 here is CASSQATGSGTQYF. The DNA of the CDR3 is TGTGCCAGCAGCCAGGCTACAGGTTCTGGGACGCAGTATTTT.

This chain uses TRBV19 with TRBJ1-1; D not resolved. The germline V gene has CDR1 LNHDA and CDR2 SQIVND (reference sequence). V was cut by 0 bases and J by 2 bases, with 19 bases left in between. The CDR3 is 18 residues long. The CDR3 coding sequence is TGTGCCAGTAGTATAGAGGGCGCAGGCTCGTTATCAAACACTGAAGCTTTCTTT. Its protein is CASSIEGAGSLSNTEAFF. The variable domain in full, completed from reference TRBV19 and TRBJ1-1, reads DGGITQSPKYLFRKEGQNVTLSCEQNLNHDAMYWYRQDPGQGLRLIYYSQIVNDFQKGDIAEGYSVSREKKESFPLTVTSAQKNPTAFYLCASSIEGAGSLSNTEAFFGQGTRLTVV.

The genes are TRBV4-3 and TRBJ1-5; D is possibly TRBD1 (6 bases). Trimming shortened V by 8 bases and J by 7 bases, and 18 bases separated the two germline ends. This CDR3 is 14 amino acids long. CDR1 and CDR2 (germline): LGHNA, YSLEER. CDR3 sequence reads: CASSQGLAKQPQHF. The CDR3 DNA reads TGCGCCAGCTCTCAGGGGTTAGCGAAGCAGCCCCAGCATTTT.

The chain employs TRBV15 and TRBJ2-1; tentatively, D is TRBD1 (5 bases). Germline V gene data show CDR1 as LNHNV and CDR2 as YYDKDF (reference sequence). Trimming removed 2 bases at V and 5 bases at J, with 19 bases between. The CDR3 sequence is 17 residues long. The CDR3 DNA is TGTGCCACCAGCAGATCGTGGGGCTTTTCGGGTAACAATGAGCAGTTCTTC. Translated: CATSRSWGFSGNNEQFF.

The CDR3 DNA reads as TGCGCCAGCAGCAAGGGCACAGGGGGTAAAGAGCAGTACTTC. Translation: CASSKGTGGKEQYF. The genes are TRBV4-1 and TRBJ2-7; 8 positions agree with TRBD1. In germline, CDR1 is MGHRA, CDR2 YSYEKL. Losses at the gene ends were 5 bases for V and 7 bases for J; bases not matched to a gene: 10. CDR3 length: 14 amino acids.

The chain combines TRBV19 with TRBJ2-7; 9 positions agree with TRBD1. The CDR3 contains 14 residues. Germline trimming cut 6 bases from V and 4 bases from J; bases unmatched to any gene: 7. Germline V lookup: CDR1 LNHDA, CDR2 SQIVND (reference sequence). DNA of the CDR3: TGTGCCAGTAGCCCCGGACAGGGGATGTACGAGCAGTACTTC. This translates into CASSPGQGMYEQYF.

In its sample, this clone was seen once. V gene TRBV6-1 combines with J gene TRBJ2-5; TRBD2 is a possible D gene (6 bases). Germline loops: CDR1 MNHNS, CDR2 SASEGT. V was cut by 0 bases and J by 3 bases, with 14 bases left in between. The CDR3 totals 16 residues. CDR3 coding DNA: TGTGCCAGCAGTGAAGCGGGGGGACGAGGAGAAGAGACCCAGTACTTC. Protein product: CASSEAGGRGEETQYF.

The chain combines TRBV11-2 with TRBJ1-3; 8 nucleotides line up with TRBD1. Germline V gene lookup returns CDR1 SGHAT and CDR2 FQNNGV. With 7 bases clipped from V and 5 bases from J, the junction kept 13 bases outside the gene matches. The CDR3 has 16 residues. In nucleotides, the CDR3 is TGTGCCAGCATGTCGATCGGACAGGGTGATAGAAACACCATATATTTT. Encoded protein: CASMSIGQGDRNTIYF. The variable domain in full, completed from reference TRBV11-2 and TRBJ1-3, reads EAGVAQSPRYKIIEKRQSVAFWCNPISGHATLYWYQQILGQGPKLLIQFQNNGVVDDSQLPKDRFSAERLKGVDSTLKIQPAKLEDSAVYLCASMSIGQGDRNTIYFGEGSWLTVV.

This clone is a singleton in its sample. The chain combines TRBV29-1 with TRBJ1-1; D remains unclear. The CDR3 has 14 amino acids. Trimming shortened V by 4 bases and J by 4 bases, and 16 bases separated the two germline ends. CDR1 and CDR2 from the germline V gene are SQVTM and ANQGSEA. Here the CDR3 DNA reads TGCAGCGTTGTTTCCCGCGGGCGGATCACTGAAGCTTTCTTT. This codes for CSVVSRGRITEAFF.